This T cell receptor beta chain was sequenced in a study of radiotherapy plus CTLA-4 blockade in lung cancer. For the study at large: Across the patients, objective responses occurred in approximately 18%, and disease control in just over 30%.

The study gave focal radiation plus ipilimumab CTLA-4 blockade to patients with chemo-refractory metastatic non-small-cell lung cancer. About this clone itself: Its cognate antigen is unknown.

Study conclusions and caveats: In blood, after radiotherapy plus ipilimumab, tumor-derived TCR clones expanded.

Profiled with immunoSEQ multiplex PCR; TCRdb holds only in-frame clones, not every one. The sample gives about 73,000 clones, around 86% of which show up once; over 35% is in the top ten. V lost 5 bases and J 5 bases, leaving 10 bases between the germline ends. Germline V gene sequence: CDR1 SGHNT, CDR2 YENEEA. This CDR3 region has 12 residues. This clonotype was obtained from a human donor with non-small cell lung cancer that progressed on radiotherapy plus ipilimumab. The material sequenced was peripheral blood, taken from a patient treated with radiotherapy plus ipilimumab. V and J are TRBV11-3 and TRBJ2-7; perhaps D is TRBD1 or TRBD2 (6 bases each). CDR3 sequence: CASSQGGNEQYF. The DNA of the CDR3 is TGTGCCAGCAGCCAAGGGGGGAACGAGCAGTACTTC.